This entry lists 15 T cell receptor beta chains sequenced from one sample in a study of T cell responses to AZD1222 COVID-19 vaccine. TCRdb's table, derived via immunoSEQ multiplex PCR, lists solely in-frame clones and lacks some. The table shows 75,000 to 95,000 clones, with 89% occurring only once. The sequencing used peripheral blood, collected on day 0 of MenACWY control vaccination. The receptors were gathered from an adult in good health.

V usage is TRBV5-6 and J usage is TRBJ2-1; no clear D. CDR1 is SGHDT, CDR2 YYEEEE, per germline. The CDR3 runs to 15 residues. V lost 0 bases and J 6 bases, leaving 13 bases between the germline ends. The CDR3 coding sequence is TGTGCCAGCAGCTTGGTTGGTCTAGTAGTCAATGAGCAGTTCTTC. Amino acid sequence: CASSLVGLVVNEQFF.

CDR3 bases: TGTGCCAGCAGCTTAGCGGATCAGCCCCAGCATTTT. This encodes CASSLADQPQHF. The chain recombines TRBV7-8 with TRBJ1-5, with no clear D. The CDR3 length is 12 residues. V shed 0 bases and J shed 5 bases, with 2 bases lying between them. Germline CDR1 reads SGHVS; CDR2 reads FQNEAQ.

This sequence joins TRBV7-2 and TRBJ1-2, with D possibly being TRBD1 (6 bases). Germline V gene sequence: CDR1 SGHTA, CDR2 FQGNSA. The CDR3 consists of 13 residues. V dropped 1 base and J dropped 6 bases, with 9 bases sitting between them. CDR3 amino acids: CASSLGAGDGYTF. DNA for the CDR3: TGTGCCAGCAGCTTAGGGGCAGGGGATGGCTACACCTTC.

The chain is built from TRBV29-1 and TRBJ2-7, with D tentatively TRBD2 (5 bases). Germline V gene lookup returns CDR1 SQVTM and CDR2 ANQGSEA. The CDR3 runs 14 residues. V lost 4 bases, J lost 0 bases, and 13 bases lay in between. The CDR3 DNA reads TGCAGCGTTGCGGCGGGCCGAAGCTCCTACGAGCAGTACTTC. Amino acid sequence: CSVAAGRSSYEQYF.

This clone was counted only a few times. V usage is TRBV6-2 or TRBV6-3 and J usage is TRBJ1-5, with D possibly matching TRBD1 (5 bases). Trimming removed 5 bases at V and 1 base at J, with 30 bases between. This CDR3 is 21 amino acids long. CDR1 MNHEY and CDR2 SVGEGT come from the germline V gene. This CDR3 reads CASSPLRGDTAVSLSNQPQHF. The CDR3 DNA follows: TGTGCCAGCAGTCCCCTTCGAGGGGATACCGCGGTTTCCCTCAGCAATCAGCCCCAGCATTTT.

This chain joins TRBV11-3 and TRBJ1-1; no reliable D call. CDR3 size: 11 residues. Between the trimmed V and J ends, which lost 3 bases and 7 bases, there was a span of 6 bases. Germline values: CDR1 SGHNT, CDR2 YENEEA. CDR3 loop: CASSLALEAFF. In DNA form, the CDR3 reads TGTGCCAGCAGCTTGGCCCTTGAAGCTTTCTTT.

The chain employs TRBV28 and TRBJ1-2; 11 bases are shared with TRBD1. J lost 6 bases, V lost 5 bases, and 8 bases had no gene match. CDR3 size: 15 residues. Looked up from germline, CDR1 is MDHEN and CDR2 is SYDVKM. In nucleotides, the CDR3 is TGTGCCAGCAGTACCCCGGGACAGGGGGGTAATGGCTACACCTTC. Protein product: CASSTPGQGGNGYTF.

This sequence joins TRBV5-1 and TRBJ2-1, with 9 nucleotides matching TRBD2. The CDR3 covers 16 residues. V trimming: 4 bases; J trimming: 6 bases; junction bases outside the gene matches: 11. The germline V gene has CDR1 SGHRS and CDR2 YFSETQ. CDR3 sequence (DNA): TGCGCCAGCAGCCTGCAGGGACTAGCTTCGGGCAATGAGCAGTTCTTC. Protein: CASSLQGLASGNEQFF.

The chain carries TRBV4-1 and TRBJ1-5; D might be TRBD1 (5 bases). Germline values: CDR1 MGHRA, CDR2 YSYEKL. Trimming took 4 bases from V and 6 from J, leaving 10 bases between them. The CDR3 is 13 residues long. In DNA form, the CDR3 reads TGCGCCAGCAGCCGCGAGAGGGGTCAGCCCCAGCATTTT. Translation: CASSRERGQPQHF.

The gene calls are TRBV7-8 and TRBJ1-5; D may be TRBD1 (5 bases). The length of the CDR3 is 16 residues. V was shortened by 5 bases and J by 5 bases, with 19 bases between the two germline ends. Germline V gives CDR1 SGHVS, CDR2 FQNEAQ. The CDR3 bases are TGTGCCAGCAGCCTCCGGGAAGGGGAGGGTTATCAGCCCCAGCATTTT. Amino acids: CASSLREGEGYQPQHF.

The table lists this clone with a few counts. This sequence joins TRBV5-1 and TRBJ2-2; 9 bases align to TRBD2. Germline trimming cut 3 bases from V and 0 bases from J; bases unmatched to any gene: 6. The CDR3 runs 17 residues. The V gene's germline CDR1 is SGHRS and CDR2 YFSETQ. The CDR3 region is CASSSTIAGANTGELFF. The CDR3 bases are TGCGCCAGCAGCTCTACGATAGCGGGGGCGAACACCGGGGAGCTGTTTTTT.

This chain links TRBV28 with TRBJ1-5; TRBD1 might be the D (5 bases). The CDR3 has 12 residues. CDR1 and CDR2 (germline): MDHEN, SYDVKM. Trimming left V 9 bases short and J 7 bases short, with 13 bases between. This chain's CDR3 is CASSRGEQPQHF. For the CDR3, the DNA is TGTGCCAGTAGCCGAGGGGAGCAGCCCCAGCATTTT.

In this sample, this clone turned up once. The gene calls are TRBV9 and TRBJ2-5; the match to TRBD2 covers 7 bases. Unmatched junction bases numbered 2, after V lost 0 bases and J lost 3 bases. Germline CDR1 and CDR2: SGDLS and YYNGEE. CDR3 length equals 14 residues. The CDR3 DNA is TGTGCCAGCAGCGTAGAGGCGGGGGAAGAGACCCAGTACTTC. It yields the protein CASSVEAGEETQYF.

With regard to this clone: One end of the junction varies from germline; a read error may be responsible. The V gene is TRBV3-1 (or the pseudogene TRBV3-2), the J gene TRBJ2-5; D is unclear. The CDR3 is 12 amino acids. In germline, CDR1 is LGHDT, CDR2 YNNKEL (reference sequence). CDR3 in amino acids: CASSLPQGTQYF. In nucleotides, the CDR3 is TGTGCCAGCAGCCTACCTCAAGGGACCCAGTACTTC.

The chain has TRBV6-5 and TRBJ1-6; D perhaps matches TRBD1 (6 bases). Trimming cost V 2 bases and J 7 bases, with 12 bases left between them. The V gene's germline CDR1 is MNHEY and CDR2 SVGAGI. The CDR3 is made up of 15 amino acids. CDR3 bases: TGTGCCAGCAGTTACACAGGGAAAGGGAATTCACCCCTCCACTTT. Its protein is CASSYTGKGNSPLHF.